This T cell receptor (beta chain) was identified during a study of sequential checkpoint blockade in melanoma (dated by TCRdb to the late 2010s). Context from the whole study: In a 1:1 randomization, patients received either first-line nivolumab then ipilimumab (arm A) or ipilimumab then nivolumab (arm B). About 80% of the matched tumor biopsy pairs taken before and after treatment were from the same lesion. Maintenance nivolumab was given following each of the two trial sequences. TCRbeta immunosequencing was performed on DNA from 91 pretreatment melanoma tumor samples. Matched tumor biopsies were taken from approximately 20 patients before treatment and at week 13, after single-agent nivolumab (arm A) or ipilimumab (arm B).

The immunoSEQ Assay was used to immunosequence TCRbeta CDR3 regions from genomic DNA. Before high-throughput sequencing, genomic DNA was amplified using bias-controlled multiplex PCR. As for the authors' bioinformatics: To quantify the absolute abundance of each unique TCRbeta CDR3 region, the sequences were collapsed and filtered. Clonality was defined as 1 minus Pielou's evenness and was calculated using productive rearrangements only. Tumor T-cell fraction was calculated by normalizing TCRbeta template counts to usable DNA, which was estimated from several housekeeping genes. A previously published method was used to identify clones with significantly greater frequencies in on-treatment samples than in baseline samples. TCRdb provides this immuneACCESS table in a form limited to in-frame rearrangements. Some clones are lacking; in checked studies, under half of them reflect an unresolved V gene, and why the rest are absent is not known. For V, J and clone size, that table is used; D and trimming come from the DNA. The sample profile shows just over 3,000 clones; 16% of them were found once. The ten largest account for 23% of the sample.

The treatment or condition tag for this specimen amounts to: randomized to nivolumab then ipilimumab (arm A) or the reverse (arm B). None of the patients in the trial had previously been given DNA-damaging chemotherapy. The samples were obtained from melanoma patients enrolled in CheckMate 064, an open-label, randomized phase II trial testing sequential checkpoint blockade. Genomic DNA from formalin-fixed paraffin-embedded (FFPE) tissue samples was used for tumor TCR sequencing. Judged by its sample share, this clone qualifies as medium-sized (0.01 to 0.1%). Its recognized antigen is unknown. A read error may produce the germline difference seen at one junction end. CDR1 MRHNA and CDR2 SNTAGT were looked up in the germline V gene. Reading from cysteine to phenylalanine, the CDR3 counts 11 amino acids. Only the CDR3 DNA is retained, 33 bases long and in frame from the first base. Overall results and qualifications from the work: Among patients in the nivolumab-first arm (arm A), tumor TIL clonality before treatment was associated with response (P = .04). Larger, independent patient cohorts are needed to validate the response-prediction model that combines TCR metrics and mutation burden. Achieving clinical benefit was about 30 times more likely for patients whose tumor T-cell fraction and clonality increased by week 13. Tumor T-cell fraction and clonality correlated with PD-L1 staining and CD8+ T-cell counts but not with mutational load. Small sample sizes and reduced statistical power limited the within-arm analyses of tumor T-cell fraction.

The clonotype comes from a human donor with melanoma. The rearranged chain carries TRBV6-4 and TRBJ2-7; TRBD1 matches 7 bases in the middle. The sequencing here drew on tumor tissue (inferred from file names), taken from a patient given nivolumab and ipilimumab in sequence. The DNA reads TGTGCCATCAGTCAGGGGGACGAGCAGTACTTC. It specifies CAISQGDEQYF.